These 20 T cell receptor beta chains came from one sample sequenced in a study of shared clonotypes between healthy human individuals. CD45RO-negative CD8 cells positively selected for CCR7 made up the naive population, which excluded terminally differentiated effector memory CD45RA+ cells. The protocol was immunoSEQ multiplex PCR, while the TCRdb copy is restricted to in-frame clones and leaves out a portion. The table records millions of clones, under 95% of them present only once. Sequencing was done on a sample of naive CD8+ T cells from PBMCs. These receptors were collected from a man younger than 35 in good health. Some clones in this sample may be carry-over from other donors' samples.

The V gene is TRBV28, the J gene TRBJ2-7; the match to TRBD2 covers 7 bases. Germline V lookup: CDR1 MDHEN, CDR2 SYDVKM. CDR3 length: 12 residues. J lost 6 bases, V lost 9 bases, and 8 bases had no gene match. CDR3 residues: CASRRRGSEQYF. CDR3 nucleotide sequence: TGTGCCAGTCGGAGGCGGGGGAGCGAGCAGTACTTC.

The chain combines TRBV2 with TRBJ2-7, with a tentative D call TRBD1 (6 bases). CDR3 length: 14 residues. The V gene lost 6 bases and the J gene lost 4 bases, with 16 bases spanning the gap. Germline loops: CDR1 SNHLY, CDR2 FYNNEI. CDR3 sequence: CASSQGLPGYEQYF. In DNA form, the CDR3 reads TGTGCCAGCAGCCAGGGGCTCCCCGGATACGAGCAGTACTTC.

The chain has TRBV4-1 and TRBJ2-1, with 7 bases fitting TRBD1. The junction had 6 bases not matched to a gene; V was cut back by 7 bases and J by 3 bases. This CDR3 region has 14 residues. Per germline, CDR1 MGHRA and CDR2 YSYEKL. Here the CDR3 reads CASTPDRVYNEQFF. The CDR3 DNA follows: TGCGCCAGCACCCCCGACAGGGTCTACAATGAGCAGTTCTTC.

V usage is TRBV5-4 and J usage is TRBJ1-3; weak D call: TRBD1 (6 bases). The CDR3 consists of 14 residues. V was cut by 5 bases and J by 4 bases, with 13 bases left in between. Germline CDR1 and CDR2: SGHNT and YYREEE (reference sequence). CDR3 residues: CASSPGTPGNTIYF. CDR3 nucleotide sequence: TGTGCCAGCAGTCCCGGGACACCCGGAAACACCATATATTTT.

This sequence joins TRBV7-7 and TRBJ2-7; 8 positions agree with TRBD2. The CDR3 runs to 15 residues. The J segment lost 5 bases and the V segment lost 0 bases, leaving 6 bases of the junction unmatched. The germline V gene encodes CDR1 SSHAT and CDR2 FNYEAQ (reference sequence). The CDR3 DNA reads TGTGCCAGCAGCTTAGCCCCGGGACTAGAGGACGAGCAGTACTTC. Amino acid sequence: CASSLAPGLEDEQYF.

The rearrangement links TRBV28 to TRBJ2-7, with 8 bases lining up with TRBD1. J gave up 5 bases and V 3 bases, and 6 bases lay outside the gene matches. The germline V gene encodes CDR1 MDHEN and CDR2 SYDVKM. The CDR3 has 14 amino acids. The CDR3 DNA sequence: TGTGCCAGCAGTTTGGACAGGGCTACCCACGAGCAGTACTTC. It is translated as CASSLDRATHEQYF.

This rearrangement joins TRBV7-9 to TRBJ2-5; D is perhaps TRBD1 (6 bases). There are 15 residues in the CDR3. Trimming pared 5 bases from V and 1 base from J, leaving 14 bases between. The germline V gene encodes CDR1 SEHNR and CDR2 FQNEAQ (reference sequence). The CDR3 loop is CASSIYGQPQETQYF. Here the CDR3 DNA reads TGTGCCAGCAGCATCTACGGACAGCCCCAAGAGACCCAGTACTTC.

This clone occurred a few times. The rearrangement joins TRBV27 to TRBJ1-5, with D uncertain. Germline CDR1 MNHEY, CDR2 SMNVEV (reference sequence). Trimming cost V 5 bases and J 5 bases, with 22 bases left between them. This CDR3 comprises 17 residues. CDR3 amino acids: CASSLTRGSFNHQPQHF. Written as DNA, the CDR3 is TGTGCCAGCAGTCTTACACGCGGAAGCTTCAATCATCAGCCCCAGCATTTT.

This sequence joins TRBV28 and TRBJ2-1; 8 bases line up with TRBD2. This CDR3 is built from 19 residues. The junction had 13 bases not matched to a gene; V was cut back by 3 bases and J by 0 bases. CDR1 and CDR2 (germline): MDHEN, SYDVKM. The CDR3 DNA reads TGTGCCAGCAGTTTCCTTGCGGGAGGAACCCTAAGCTCCTACAATGAGCAGTTCTTC. Amino acid sequence: CASSFLAGGTLSSYNEQFF.

The chain has TRBV28 and TRBJ2-1, with D unclear. Germline CDR1 reads MDHEN; CDR2 reads SYDVKM. This CDR3 region has 18 residues. The V end lost 6 bases, the J end lost 0 bases, and 21 bases lay between the germline ends. The CDR3 DNA sequence: TGTGCCAGCAGCCTTATGAAAAAACCCCAGAGCTCCTACAATGAGCAGTTCTTC. Its translation is CASSLMKKPQSSYNEQFF.

The chain is built from TRBV10-3 and TRBJ2-7, with 7 nucleotides matching TRBD1. The length of the CDR3 is 12 residues. The J segment lost 2 bases and the V segment lost 11 bases, leaving 6 bases of the junction unmatched. CDR1 is ENHRY and CDR2 is SYGVKD in the germline V gene. The CDR3 coding sequence is TGTGCCTCCCGAGACAGGGCCTACGAGCAGTACTTC. The encoded protein is CASRDRAYEQYF.

The chain is built from TRBV27 and TRBJ2-1; 12 bases map to TRBD2. The V gene end was trimmed by 5 bases and the J gene end by 6 bases; junction bases not matched to a gene: 8. CDR1 is MNHEY and CDR2 is SMNVEV in the germline V gene (reference sequence). The CDR3 totals 16 residues. This CDR3 is CASSTGTSGWGNEQFF. As DNA, the CDR3 is TGTGCCAGCAGTACCGGGACTAGCGGGTGGGGCAATGAGCAGTTCTTC.

This clone was counted once. The rearrangement uses TRBV19 and TRBJ2-7; D may be TRBD1 or TRBD2 (6 bases each). In germline, CDR1 is LNHDA, CDR2 SQIVND (reference sequence). This CDR3 region has 13 residues. Trimming left V 8 bases short and J 6 bases short, with 17 bases between. The CDR3 loop is CASGVRGQREQYF. The DNA for the CDR3 is TGTGCCAGTGGAGTCCGGGGGCAGCGCGAGCAGTACTTC.

The rearrangement links TRBV6-1 to TRBJ2-7, with a weak D call TRBD2 (5 bases). Trimming stripped 1 base from V and 0 bases from J, with 16 bases between. The CDR3 is 17 residues long. Germline assignment: CDR1 MNHNS and CDR2 SASEGT. The CDR3 is CASSEELEGGSSYEQYF. Written as DNA, the CDR3 is TGTGCCAGCAGTGAAGAGCTCGAAGGAGGTAGCTCCTACGAGCAGTACTTC.

V gene TRBV5-5 combines with J gene TRBJ1-1, with TRBD1 as a possible D gene (6 bases). Trimming took 1 base from V and 4 from J, leaving 17 bases between them. The CDR3 is made up of 16 amino acids. Germline lookup yields CDR1 SGHKS and CDR2 YYEKEE (reference sequence). CDR3 region: CASSLISGARGTEAFF. The CDR3 region has the DNA TGTGCCAGCAGCTTGATTTCGGGGGCGCGGGGCACTGAAGCTTTCTTT. The full variable domain, with the rest looked up from reference TRBV5-5 and TRBJ1-1, is DAGVTQSPTHLIKTRGQQVTLRCSPISGHKSVSWYQQVLGQGPQFIFQYYEKEERGRGNFPDRFSARQFPNYSSELNVNALLLGDSALYLCASSLISGARGTEAFFGQGTRLTVV.

The rearrangement joins TRBV13 to TRBJ2-7, with 11 bases lining up with TRBD2. With V trimmed by 5 bases and J by 4 bases, 7 bases remained unmatched. This CDR3 is built from 15 residues. Germline V gene lookup returns CDR1 PRHDT and CDR2 FYEKMQ (reference sequence). The CDR3 nucleotides read TGTGCCAGCAGCCCCCTCGGGACTAGCGGTTACGAGCAGTACTTC. Protein: CASSPLGTSGYEQYF.

This chain uses TRBV4-3 with TRBJ2-1; perhaps TRBD1 as D (6 bases). Germline values: CDR1 LGHNA, CDR2 YSLEER. The CDR3 has 14 amino acids. Trimming removed 4 bases at V and 4 bases at J, with 11 bases between. As DNA, the CDR3 is TGCGCCAGCAGCCGCGACAGGATTTACAATGAGCAGTTCTTC. Its translation is CASSRDRIYNEQFF.

The CDR3 nucleotides are TGTGCCAGCAGCCCTATCCTGGGACTCACGAATGAGCAGTTCTTC. Protein: CASSPILGLTNEQFF. V usage is TRBV7-9 and J usage is TRBJ2-1; TRBD2 might be the D (6 bases). Trimming shortened V by 5 bases and J by 7 bases, and 18 bases separated the two germline ends. This CDR3 contains 15 residues. Germline CDR1 reads SEHNR; CDR2 reads FQNEAQ (reference sequence).

This clone came up a few times. The chain joins TRBV5-6 to TRBJ2-1, with D tentatively TRBD2 (5 bases). Germline lookup yields CDR1 SGHDT and CDR2 YYEEEE. The CDR3 contains 12 residues. Trimming took off 3 bases at V and 9 bases at J, with 10 bases between the two ends. The CDR3 bases are TGTGCCAGCAGCTCGGGGAGAGGTGAGCAGTTCTTC. Encoded protein: CASSSGRGEQFF.

The CDR3 DNA reads TGTGCTAGTGGTTTGGTACCATGGGAGCAGTATTTT. This encodes CASGLVPWEQYF. The rearrangement links TRBV12-5 to TRBJ2-3; D gene ambiguous. V was clipped by 0 bases and J by 11 bases, with 9 bases between them. The CDR3 loop spans 12 amino acids. Germline V lookup: CDR1 LGHNT, CDR2 FRNRAP.